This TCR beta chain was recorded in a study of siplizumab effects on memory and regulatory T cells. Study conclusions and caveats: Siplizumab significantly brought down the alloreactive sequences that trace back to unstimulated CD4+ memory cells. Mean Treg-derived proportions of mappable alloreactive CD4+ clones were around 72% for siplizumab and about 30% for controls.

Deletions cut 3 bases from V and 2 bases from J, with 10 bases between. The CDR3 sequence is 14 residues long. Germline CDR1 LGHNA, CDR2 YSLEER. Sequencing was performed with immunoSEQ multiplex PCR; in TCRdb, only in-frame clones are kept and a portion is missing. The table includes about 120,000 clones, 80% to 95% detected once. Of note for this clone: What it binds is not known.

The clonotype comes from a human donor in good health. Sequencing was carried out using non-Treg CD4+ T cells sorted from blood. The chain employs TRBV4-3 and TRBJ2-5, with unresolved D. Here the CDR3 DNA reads TGCGCCAGCAGCCACGATACAAGGCAAGAGACCCAGTACTTC. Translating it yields CASSHDTRQETQYF.